The present T cell receptor beta chain was sequenced within a study of shared clonotypes between healthy human individuals. Study-level information: Sampling drew on donors who were a couple of women and a few men aged 18 to 49.

The authors loaded 200 ng DNA, 30,000 to 35,000 T cell genomes, into sorted-subset replicate PCRs. TCRdb's copy holds only in-frame clones and misses some; the assay was immunoSEQ multiplex PCR. Seen here are around 1,900,000 clones, 85% to 95% observed once, and the top ten hold more than 1.5%. Study-level findings and limits: Represented diversity, genetic and exposure-history alike, was limited by few donors.

CD45RO-negative, CCR7-selected cells formed the naive CD8 fraction, which excluded terminally differentiated effector memory CD45RA+ cells. As for this clone: Its target is not known. An end of the junction does not agree with germline; a read error may underlie this.

Germline CDR1 reads PRHDT; CDR2 reads FYEKMQ (reference sequence). The CDR3 sequence is 14 residues long. Sequencing used naive CD8+ T cells from PBMCs. The TCR originated in a man younger than 30 in good health. Some clones in this sample may be carry-over from other donors' samples. The chain combines TRBV13 with TRBJ1-1; 8 bases align to TRBD1. The CDR3 loop is CASSGWDRKSDRSF. The DNA of the CDR3 is TGTGCCAGCAGCGGATGGGACAGGAAGTCTGATCGCTCTTTT.